The entry below describes one TCR beta chain. Authors' analysis steps: By means of reference gene primer amplification, nucleated cell counts were estimated. Using immunoSEQ multiplex PCR, the repertoire was profiled, and TCRdb retains in-frame clones only, with some absent. V and J calls and clone size come straight from that table; D and trimming were deduced from the DNA. The sample holds under 25,000 clones, over 75% seen once. This record belongs to a study of blood T cell repertoires in COVID-19. Study-wide context: Samples of COVID-19 (acute and convalescent) were obtained from the United States, Italy and Spain. From T cells, B-cell-depleted T cells, or PBMCs came the material, which was cDNA or gDNA.

This sequence was found in a human donor in a cohort sampled during active COVID-19. Input material: peripheral blood.

The CDR3 is CASSLEPGVDAGELFF. CDR3 DNA sequence: TGCGCCAGCAGCTTGGAACCGGGGGTTGACGCCGGGGAGCTGTTTTTT. The chain couples TRBV5-1 to TRBJ2-2, with D tentatively TRBD2 (6 bases). Germline V gene lookup returns CDR1 SGHRS and CDR2 YFSETQ. The CDR3 has 16 amino acids. V lost 0 bases and J 6 bases, leaving 15 bases between the germline ends.